These T cell receptor beta chains were read from a single sample in a study of blood T cells in healthy people across ages. TCRdb redid the calling of the 5' RACE reads with MiXCR, one entry per CDR3 protein. The table lists approximately 600,000 distinct CDR3 sequences, around three fifths of them singletons. The source material was blood. Receptors were obtained from a man aged 55-75 years in good health. The CDR3 runs from the conserved cysteine through the conserved F or W.

v_gene,j_gene,CDR3aa
TRBV9,TRBJ2-2,CASSVGIGQLTGELFF
TRBV6-6,TRBJ2-1,CASSYSVGSYNEQFF
TRBV5-1,-,CASSPGTQVETQYF
TRBV5-6,TRBJ2-3,CASSGISGDTQYF
TRBV4-2,TRBJ2-2,CASSQVAGELFF
TRBV7-9,TRBJ2-3,CASSYREATDTQYF
TRBV29-1,TRBJ1-1,CSVVGGGRGTEAFF
TRBV3-1,TRBJ1-2,CASTRQGAYGYTF
TRBV4-2,TRBJ2-1,CASSQRTGLGTGGGNERFF
TRBV9,TRBJ2-5,CASSADPSPETQYF
TRBV7-2,TRBJ2-3,CASNFGGASTGTQYF
TRBV5-1,TRBJ2-5,CASSSGQKETQYF
TRBV27,-,CASTETSGGARNIQYF
TRBV6-6,-,CASSYSDGGYEQYF
TRBV12-3/TRBV12-4,TRBJ1-2,CASSLTRGRGFYYGFTF
TRBV29-1,TRBJ2-5,CSVESGVETQYF
TRBV6-5,TRBJ2-1,CASSYTRGTSGGGRRKQFF
TRBV2,TRBJ1-5,CASTRDRYSNQPQHF
TRBV6-2/TRBV6-3,TRBJ2-6,CASSLLAAGANVLTF
TRBV20-1,TRBJ2-5,CSASKGGEETQYF
TRBV3-1,-,CASSQVGQDLYEQYF
TRBV6-5,TRBJ2-2,CASSYLQGPGELFF
TRBV5-1,TRBJ1-4,CASSFTGGEIEKLFF
TRBV5-1,-,CASSLEGRGSDEQYF
TRBV3-1,TRBJ1-1,CASSQEPGARGTEAFF
TRBV7-2,TRBJ2-7,CASGVALRGSSYEQYF